This T cell receptor beta chain was retrieved from a study of vaccination effects on CD4 cells after COVID-19. Comment on this clone: Its antigen is not identified.

General study results and limits: There were few convalescent patients in the study and no early post-infection timepoints.

Antigen-specific CD4+ T cells were expanded with viral peptide pools in the ViraFEST assay before sequencing. Culture proceeded for nine to eleven days, and CD4+ T cells were then isolated. Everyone in the study got two shots of either the BNT162b2 or mRNA-1273 vaccine. Having tested negative for nucleocapsid antibodies, the vaccine recipients showed no prior SARS-CoV-2 infection. Peptides at approximately 9.6 ug/ml and IL-2 at 10 IU/ml were added to around 2 million PBMC per well. Produced via immunoSEQ multiplex PCR; TCRdb's table is partial and in-frame only. The table lists 28,000 or so clones, roughly 85% of them singletons, with about 1.5% in the top ten. The sample in question was CD4+ T cells from PBMCs cultured with HCoV-NL63 spike peptides, obtained after COVID-19 vaccination. The sequence was obtained from a human donor who received a COVID-19 vaccine. Some clones in this sample may be carry-over from other donors' samples.

The CDR3 loop is CASSPGGTQYF. In DNA, the CDR3 is TGTGCCAGCAGCCCCGGAGGGACGCAGTATTTT. The chain combines TRBV11-2 with TRBJ2-3, with D perhaps TRBD2 (6 bases). The CDR3 is made up of 11 amino acids. Germline V gene lookup returns CDR1 SGHAT and CDR2 FQNNGV. Trimming took 5 bases from V and 9 from J, leaving 9 bases between them.